The 10 T cell receptor beta chains listed next were all sequenced from one sample in a study of shared clonotypes between healthy human individuals. Naive CD8 cells lacked CD45RO, underwent positive selection for CCR7 and left out terminally differentiated effector memory CD45RA+ cells. Sequencing used immunoSEQ multiplex PCR; TCRdb keeps in-frame clones, though not all of them. The table lists 2 million to 2.5 million clones, 93% of them singletons. Sequencing was performed on naive CD8+ T cells from PBMCs. Receptors were obtained from a man younger than 35 in good health. Some clones in this sample may be carry-over from other donors' samples.

The chain uses TRBV27 and TRBJ2-2, with D perhaps TRBD1 (6 bases). Germline CDR1 reads MNHEY; CDR2 reads SMNVEV (reference sequence). Trimming took 4 bases from V and 1 from J, leaving 13 bases between them. The CDR3 spans 16 residues. CDR3 nucleotides: TGTGCCAGCAGTTCACAGGGTCCGGTGAACACCGGGGAGCTGTTTTTT. Its translation: CASSSQGPVNTGELFF.

Concerning this clone: Other DNA sequences within the sample encode an identical CDR3. This sequence joins TRBV19 and TRBJ1-1; tentative D call: TRBD1 (5 bases). This CDR3 comprises 15 residues. Deletions cut 2 bases from V and 0 bases from J, with 10 bases between. Germline V gives CDR1 LNHDA, CDR2 SQIVND (reference sequence). In DNA, the CDR3 is TGTGCCAGTAGTATAAGAGGGGCCTTGAACACTGAAGCTTTCTTT. Its translation is CASSIRGALNTEAFF.

The V gene is TRBV27, the J gene TRBJ2-2; D ambiguous. The CDR3 length is 14 residues. Trimming took 5 bases from V and 5 from J, leaving 12 bases between them. Germline V gene lookup returns CDR1 MNHEY and CDR2 SMNVEV (reference sequence). In nucleotides, the CDR3 is TGTGCCAGCAGTCCCGTAGGGAATACCGGGGAGCTGTTTTTT. Translation: CASSPVGNTGELFF.

This chain joins TRBV29-1 and TRBJ1-1; no reliable D call. Looked up from germline, CDR1 is SQVTM and CDR2 is ANQGSEA. This CDR3 has 12 amino acids. V lost 7 bases to trimming and J lost 4 bases, with 13 bases between them. The CDR3 here is CSAGVPPTEAFF. The CDR3 bases are TGCAGCGCAGGAGTGCCACCCACTGAAGCTTTCTTT.

V gene TRBV7-8 combines with J gene TRBJ2-1; D not certain. The germline gives CDR1 SGHVS, CDR2 FQNEAQ. CDR3 length: 16 amino acids. V lost 4 bases to trimming and J lost 5 bases, with 18 bases between them. CDR3 sequence reads: CASSSPGVALHNEQFF. The CDR3 coding sequence is TGTGCCAGCAGCTCCCCTGGAGTCGCCCTCCACAATGAGCAGTTCTTC.

The chain employs TRBV6-6 and TRBJ1-5; 7 bases are a match to TRBD1. Germline CDR1 is MNHNY and CDR2 is SVGAGI (reference sequence). After removal of 8 bases from V and 4 bases from J, the junction contained 2 bases not matched to a gene. The CDR3 sequence is 12 residues long. CDR3 protein: CASGRGNQPQHF. CDR3 DNA sequence: TGTGCCAGCGGCAGGGGGAATCAGCCCCAGCATTTT.

The V and J genes are TRBV27 and TRBJ2-7; 10 bases map to TRBD2. The V gene's germline CDR1 is MNHEY and CDR2 SMNVEV (reference sequence). V shed 5 bases, J shed 2 bases, and the junction held 9 bases outside the gene matches. The CDR3 contains 16 residues. CDR3 loop: CASSHLWTSGPYEQYF. The DNA of the CDR3 is TGTGCCAGCAGTCACCTTTGGACTAGCGGCCCCTACGAGCAGTACTTC.

This chain links TRBV9 with TRBJ2-7; D possibly corresponds to TRBD2 (5 bases). This CDR3 is built from 15 residues. The germline CDR1 and CDR2 sequences are SGDLS and YYNGEE. V was trimmed by 3 bases and J by 0 bases, leaving 13 bases between them. This CDR3 is CASSAAGRGSYEQYF. CDR3 sequence (DNA): TGTGCCAGCAGCGCGGCTGGTCGGGGCTCCTACGAGCAGTACTTC.

The rearrangement joins TRBV10-3 to TRBJ2-2; TRBD1 matches 9 bases. CDR3 size: 16 residues. After removal of 5 bases from V and 2 bases from J, the junction contained 6 bases not matched to a gene. Germline V gene data show CDR1 as ENHRY and CDR2 as SYGVKD. Here the CDR3 DNA reads TGTGCCATCAGTCCTTACAGGGGGCTTAACACCGGGGAGCTGTTTTTT. Translation gives CAISPYRGLNTGELFF.

The rearrangement uses TRBV9 and TRBJ2-1; perhaps TRBD1 as D (5 bases). This CDR3 contains 14 residues. CDR1 is SGDLS and CDR2 is YYNGEE in the germline V gene. Trimming took off 0 bases at V and 5 bases at J, with 9 bases between the two ends. CDR3 protein: CASSVAARDNEQFF. DNA for the CDR3: TGTGCCAGCAGCGTAGCCGCCAGGGACAATGAGCAGTTCTTC.